The table lists the clone carrying this T cell receptor beta chain with a few counts. Its specificity is not known. The record originates from a study of T-cell memory formation after mild COVID-19. Study background: Across donors, TCR clusters were largely donor specific.

V shed 2 bases and J shed 3 bases, with 11 bases lying between them. Germline lookup yields CDR1 SGHAT and CDR2 FQNNGV. The CDR3 runs to 14 residues. Study conclusions and caveats: Contracting clones localized mainly to CM and EM when CD4+ and mainly to EMRA when CD8+.

MiXCR, run by TCRdb on the 5' RACE reads, gives a single entry per CDR3 protein. This sample carries 550,000 to 650,000 distinct CDR3 sequences, roughly 17% of them seen once, and the ten largest clones take roughly 7.7%. The origin of this receptor is an adult woman who had mild COVID-19 (a few samples of this study predate the infection). Cell type and time point are not known. This chain uses TRBV11-2 with TRBJ2-7; the D gene could be TRBD1 or TRBD2 (5 bases each). Sample: PBMCs or a T cell subset sorted from them (not recorded which). The CDR3 region is CASSLSGTLYEQYF. The CDR3 nucleotides are TGTGCCAGCAGCTTATCAGGGACCCTCTACGAGCAGTACTTC. The whole variable domain, filled in from reference TRBV11-2 and TRBJ2-7, reads EAGVAQSPRYKIIEKRQSVAFWCNPISGHATLYWYQQILGQGPKLLIQFQNNGVVDDSQLPKDRFSAERLKGVDSTLKIQPAKLEDSAVYLCASSLSGTLYEQYFGPGTRLTVT.